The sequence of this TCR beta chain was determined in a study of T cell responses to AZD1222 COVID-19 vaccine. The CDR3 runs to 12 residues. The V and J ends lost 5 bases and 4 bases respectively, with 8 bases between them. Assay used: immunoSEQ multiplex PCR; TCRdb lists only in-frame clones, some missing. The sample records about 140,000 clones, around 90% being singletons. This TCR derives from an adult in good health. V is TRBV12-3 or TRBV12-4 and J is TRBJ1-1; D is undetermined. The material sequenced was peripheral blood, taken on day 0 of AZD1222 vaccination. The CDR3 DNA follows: TGTGCCAGCAGTCGGTGGGCCACTGAAGCTTTCTTT. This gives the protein CASSRWATEAFF.